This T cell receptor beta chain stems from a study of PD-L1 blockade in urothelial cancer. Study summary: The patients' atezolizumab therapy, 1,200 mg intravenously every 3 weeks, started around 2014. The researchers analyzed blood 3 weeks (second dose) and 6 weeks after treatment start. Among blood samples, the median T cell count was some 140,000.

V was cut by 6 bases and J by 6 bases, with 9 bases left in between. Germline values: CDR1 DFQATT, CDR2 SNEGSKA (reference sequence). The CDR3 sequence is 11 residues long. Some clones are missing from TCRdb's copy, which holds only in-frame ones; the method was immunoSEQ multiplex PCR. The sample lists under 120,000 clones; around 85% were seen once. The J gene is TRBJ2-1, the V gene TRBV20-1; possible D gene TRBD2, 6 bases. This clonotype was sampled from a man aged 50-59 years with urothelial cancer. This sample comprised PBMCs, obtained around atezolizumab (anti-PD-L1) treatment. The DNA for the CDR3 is TGCAGTGCGGGGACTTCCAATGAGCAGTTCTTC. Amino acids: CSAGTSNEQFF.